This T cell receptor beta chain was sequenced in a study of control samples from healthy donors and cancer patients (dated by TCRdb to about 2020). Regarding this clone: The clone's antigen remains unknown. Base qualities are not provided; no much larger clone lies one nucleotide away.

Library creation used the immunoSEQ multiplex PCR assay. Imported from immuneACCESS, the table was reduced by TCRdb to in-frame sequences with V and J called. These copies leave out some clones; in studies compared against another copy, an unresolved V gene accounts for under half, and the cause of the remainder is not known. Present in this sample are roughly 120,000 clones, approximately 90% of which were seen just once. The leading ten clones occupy over 2% of the sample. There are 16 amino acids in the CDR3, from cysteine to phenylalanine inclusive. The entry retains the CDR3 DNA only, 48 bases that are in frame from base 1. V and J lose 5 bases and 2 bases, and a span of 15 bases separates them. CDR1 and CDR2 were assigned from the germline V gene (reference sequence) as MNHNY and SVGAGI.

The TCR sequence derives from a woman in her 70s in good health. Material for sequencing was blood. The rearrangement combines TRBV6-6 with TRBJ1-4; the D gene remains uncertain. The DNA sequence is as follows: TGTGCCAGCAGTCGAGATAGGGTGTGGACTAATGAAAAACTGTTTTTT. Protein translation: CASSRDRVWTNEKLFF.